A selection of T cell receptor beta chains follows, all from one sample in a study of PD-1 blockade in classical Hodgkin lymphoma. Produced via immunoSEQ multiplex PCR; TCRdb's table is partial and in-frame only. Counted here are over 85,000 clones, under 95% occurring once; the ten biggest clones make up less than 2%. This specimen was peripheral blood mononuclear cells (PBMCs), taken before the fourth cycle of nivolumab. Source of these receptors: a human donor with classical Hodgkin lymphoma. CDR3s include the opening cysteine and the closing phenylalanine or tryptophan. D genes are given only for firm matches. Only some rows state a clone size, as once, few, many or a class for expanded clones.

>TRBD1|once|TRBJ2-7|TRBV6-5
TGTGCCAGCAGGAGGGACAGGGGACCTGCCTACGAGCAGTACTTC
CASRRDRGPAYEQYF
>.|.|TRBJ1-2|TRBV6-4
TGTGCCAGCAGTGAGAGGGGTTCCCTCTTC
CASSERGSLF
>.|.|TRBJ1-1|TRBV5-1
TGCGCCAGCAGCTTGGGACTACAGGGAGGCGGCACTGAAGCTTTCTTT
CASSLGLQGGGTEAFF
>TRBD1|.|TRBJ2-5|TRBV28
TGTGCCAGCAGTCCGCCACAGGGGCCGCCCGAGACCCAGTACTTC
CASSPPQGPPETQYF
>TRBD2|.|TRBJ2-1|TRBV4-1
TGCGCCAGCAGCCAAGAGAGGCTAGCGGGAGCGTACCACAATGAGCAGTTCTTC
CASSQERLAGAYHNEQFF
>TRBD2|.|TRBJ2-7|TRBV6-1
TGTGCCAGCAGTTCACTAGCGGGGGCCCTCTACGAGCAGTACTTC
CASSSLAGALYEQYF
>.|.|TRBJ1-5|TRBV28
TGTGCCAGCAGTCCCCTCCCCGGGAAGTCAAGTCGGGGTCAGCCCCAGCATTTT
CASSPLPGKSSRGQPQHF
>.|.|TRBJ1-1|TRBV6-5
TGTGCCAGCAGCAACGGACTTCCGAACACTGAAGCTTTCTTT
CASSNGLPNTEAFF
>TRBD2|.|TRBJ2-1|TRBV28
TGTGCCAGCGCAGGGCCTTGGACGGGAGGGGGATACAATGAGCAGTTCTTC
CASAGPWTGGGYNEQFF
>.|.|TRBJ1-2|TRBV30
TGTGCCTGGAGTGATAGCGGTTGGGTTAACTATGGCTACACCTTC
CAWSDSGWVNYGYTF
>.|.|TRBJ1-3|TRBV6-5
TGTGCCAGCAGTTACGCCGGGAGTTTAGGAAACACCATATATTTT
CASSYAGSLGNTIYF
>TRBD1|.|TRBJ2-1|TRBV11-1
TGTGCCAGTACGGGCAGGGGGACCTACAATGAGCAGTTCTTC
CASTGRGTYNEQFF